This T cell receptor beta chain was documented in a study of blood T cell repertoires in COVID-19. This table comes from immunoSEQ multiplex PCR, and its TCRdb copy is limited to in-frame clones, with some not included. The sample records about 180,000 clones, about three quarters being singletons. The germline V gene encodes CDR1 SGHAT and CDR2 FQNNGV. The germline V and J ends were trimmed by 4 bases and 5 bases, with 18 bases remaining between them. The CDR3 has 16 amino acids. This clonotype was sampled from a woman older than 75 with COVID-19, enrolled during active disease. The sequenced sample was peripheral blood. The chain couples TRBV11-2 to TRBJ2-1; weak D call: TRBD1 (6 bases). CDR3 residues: CASSSVWGLPNNEQFF. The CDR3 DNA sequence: TGTGCCAGCAGCTCGGTTTGGGGGCTCCCTAACAATGAGCAGTTCTTC.